This TCR beta chain was recorded in a study of monozygotic twins with inflammatory bowel disease. Regarding the study as a whole: Healthy co-twins had higher TCRbeta inverse Simpson diversity than their IBD twins. A lone strong IBD-associated signal or clonotype found no support.

Germline V gives CDR1 LNHNV, CDR2 YYDKDF (reference sequence). The CDR3 has 14 amino acids. In regard to this clonotype: Its specificity is unknown.

TCRdb reprocessed the 5' RACE reads; each CDR3 protein has one entry and no DNA is given. Reported are approximately 160,000 distinct CDR3 sequences; the ten largest clones contain around 7%. This clonotype originated in a human donor with ulcerative colitis or Crohn's disease, or a healthy co-twin of an affected twin (not recorded which). V gene TRBV15 combines with J gene TRBJ1-1. The sequenced sample consisted of blood. CDR3 amino acids: CATSRDNRNTEAFF.